Listed below are T cell receptor beta chains from one sample, sequenced in a study of OX40 agonist ivuxolimab in advanced cancers. Clones were sequenced by immunoSEQ multiplex PCR, and TCRdb holds only the in-frame ones, with some missing. The sample records around 67,000 clones, 80% being singletons. The sequencing used CD4+ or CD8+ T cells sorted from blood, collected in a trial of the OX40 agonist ivuxolimab. Source of these receptors: an adult with an advanced solid tumor such as melanoma, head and neck, liver or kidney cancer. Each CDR3 is given without its conserved first and last residue. D genes are given only for firm matches.

D: NA
J: TRBJ2-1
V: TRBV7-2
CDR3: ASSNPVSSVGNEQF

D: TRBD2
J: TRBJ2-7
V: TRBV19
CDR3: ASSAYLAGVAEQY

D: NA
J: TRBJ1-5
V: TRBV19
CDR3: ASSVPSGNQPQH

D: TRBD1
J: TRBJ2-7
V: TRBV5-4
CDR3: ASSKGQDSYEQY

D: TRBD1
J: TRBJ2-5
V: TRBV19
CDR3: ASSILRDRRLGMETQY

D: TRBD2
J: TRBJ2-7
V: TRBV7-2
CDR3: ASTRGVLVGEQY

D: NA
J: TRBJ2-7
V: TRBV5-1
CDR3: ASSSGHREASYEQY

D: TRBD2
J: TRBJ2-3
V: TRBV5-1
CDR3: ASSLLGLAVDTQY

D: NA
J: TRBJ2-5
V: TRBV7-9
CDR3: ASSEGTGQETQY

D: NA
J: TRBJ2-5
V: TRBV10-3
CDR3: AISSRPQETQY

D: TRBD2
J: TRBJ2-5
V: TRBV11-3
CDR3: ASNTSGGLQETQY

D: NA
J: TRBJ2-3
V: TRBV10-3
CDR3: AIRDYQTDTQY

D: NA
J: TRBJ2-3
V: TRBV14
CDR3: ASSQTRTASDTQY

D: NA
J: TRBJ2-1
V: TRBV9
CDR3: ASSAAPGGGAYNEQF

D: TRBD1
J: TRBJ2-7
V: TRBV7-8
CDR3: ASSARDRGTYEQY

D: NA
J: TRBJ1-4
V: TRBV2
CDR3: ASTLTGNEKLF

D: NA
J: TRBJ2-5
V: TRBV27
CDR3: ASRPTWSFETQY

D: NA
J: TRBJ2-3
V: TRBV2
CDR3: ASGLFTDTQY

D: TRBD2
J: TRBJ2-1
V: TRBV4-3
CDR3: ASSPKLAGAYNEQF

D: NA
J: TRBJ1-6
V: TRBV28
CDR3: AAGGSNSPLH

D: NA
J: TRBJ1-4
V: TRBV5-1
CDR3: ASTEGGTNEKLF

D: TRBD1
J: TRBJ2-3
V: TRBV29-1
CDR3: SVAGGEGTDTQY

D: NA
J: TRBJ1-2
V: TRBV27
CDR3: ASSHDRTGGYT

D: NA
J: TRBJ2-5
V: TRBV28
CDR3: ASSLRAGTETQY

D: TRBD2
J: TRBJ2-7
V: TRBV29-1
CDR3: SVGLAGGSEQY

D: NA
J: TRBJ2-5
V: TRBV5-5
CDR3: ASSGTEETQY

D: TRBD2
J: TRBJ2-1
V: TRBV5-1
CDR3: ASSSGTSGGAGNEQF

D: TRBD2
J: TRBJ2-5
V: TRBV30
CDR3: AWGTFGLAKETQY

D: NA
J: TRBJ1-2
V: TRBV6-5
CDR3: ASTGSRGGYT

D: NA
J: TRBJ2-7
V: TRBV29-1
CDR3: SVVKMGQRLDEQY

D: TRBD2
J: TRBJ2-5
V: TRBV2
CDR3: ASRDHGTSGHLIETQY

D: TRBD1
J: TRBJ1-4
V: TRBV2
CDR3: ASTGTATNEKLF

D: TRBD2
J: TRBJ2-1
V: TRBV18
CDR3: ASSPSQTSGINNEQF

D: NA
J: TRBJ1-5
V: TRBV2
CDR3: ASSENSGQPQH

D: TRBD1
J: TRBJ2-7
V: TRBV27
CDR3: ASRRTGTPYEQY

D: NA
J: TRBJ1-4
V: TRBV10-3
CDR3: AISDGLGDEKLF

D: NA
J: TRBJ1-2
V: TRBV5-4
CDR3: ASSRERQTNYGYT

D: NA
J: TRBJ2-7
V: TRBV28
CDR3: ATLGQSYEQY